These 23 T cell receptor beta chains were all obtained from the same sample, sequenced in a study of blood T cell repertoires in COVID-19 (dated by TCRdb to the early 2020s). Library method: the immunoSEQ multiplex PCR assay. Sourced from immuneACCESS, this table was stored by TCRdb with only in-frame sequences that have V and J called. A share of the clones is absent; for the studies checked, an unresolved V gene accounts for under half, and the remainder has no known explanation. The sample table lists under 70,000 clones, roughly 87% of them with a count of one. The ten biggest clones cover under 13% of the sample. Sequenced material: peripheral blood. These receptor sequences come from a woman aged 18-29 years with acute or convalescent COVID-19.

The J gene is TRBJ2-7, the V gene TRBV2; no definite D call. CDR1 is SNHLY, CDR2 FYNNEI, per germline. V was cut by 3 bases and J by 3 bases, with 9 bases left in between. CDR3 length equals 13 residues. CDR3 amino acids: CASSERSIYEQYF. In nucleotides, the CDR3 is TGTGCCAGCAGTGAGAGGAGCATCTACGAGCAGTACTTC.

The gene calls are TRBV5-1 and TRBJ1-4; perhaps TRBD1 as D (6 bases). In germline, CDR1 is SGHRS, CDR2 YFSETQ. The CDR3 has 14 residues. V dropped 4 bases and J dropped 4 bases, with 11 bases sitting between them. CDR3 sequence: CASSKDSDNEKLFF. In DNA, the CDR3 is TGCGCCAGCAGCAAGGACAGTGATAATGAAAAACTGTTTTTT.

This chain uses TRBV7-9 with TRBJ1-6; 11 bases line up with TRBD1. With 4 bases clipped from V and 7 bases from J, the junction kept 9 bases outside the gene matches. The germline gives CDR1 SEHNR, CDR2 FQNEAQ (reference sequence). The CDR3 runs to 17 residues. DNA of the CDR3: TGTGCCAGCAGCTCGTCCCGGGACAGGGGGTCGAATTCACCCCTCCACTTT. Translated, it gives CASSSSRDRGSNSPLHF.

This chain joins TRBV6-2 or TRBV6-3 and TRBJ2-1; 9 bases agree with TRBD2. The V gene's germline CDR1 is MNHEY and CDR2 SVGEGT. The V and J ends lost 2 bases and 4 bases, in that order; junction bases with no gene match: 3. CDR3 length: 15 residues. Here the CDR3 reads CASSYLSGSYNEQFF. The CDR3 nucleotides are TGTGCCAGCAGTTACCTTAGCGGGAGTTACAATGAGCAGTTCTTC.

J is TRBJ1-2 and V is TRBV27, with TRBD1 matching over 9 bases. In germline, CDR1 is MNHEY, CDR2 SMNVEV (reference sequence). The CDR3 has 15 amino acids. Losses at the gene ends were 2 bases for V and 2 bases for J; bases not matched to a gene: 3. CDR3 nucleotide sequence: TGTGCCAGCAGTTTACGCGGACAGGGGAACTATGGCTACACCTTC. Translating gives CASSLRGQGNYGYTF.

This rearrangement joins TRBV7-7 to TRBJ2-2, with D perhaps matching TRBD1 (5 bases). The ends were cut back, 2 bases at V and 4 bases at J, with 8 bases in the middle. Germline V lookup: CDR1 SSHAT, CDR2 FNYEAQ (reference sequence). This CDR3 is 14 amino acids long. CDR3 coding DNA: TGTGCCAGCAGCTTAACAGGCCTCACCGGGGAGCTGTTTTTT. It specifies CASSLTGLTGELFF.

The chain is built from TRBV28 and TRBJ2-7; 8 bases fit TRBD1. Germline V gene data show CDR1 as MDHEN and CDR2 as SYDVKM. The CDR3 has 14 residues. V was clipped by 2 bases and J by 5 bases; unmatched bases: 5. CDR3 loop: CASSLVDREDEQYF. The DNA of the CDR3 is TGTGCCAGCAGTTTAGTGGACAGGGAGGACGAGCAGTACTTC.

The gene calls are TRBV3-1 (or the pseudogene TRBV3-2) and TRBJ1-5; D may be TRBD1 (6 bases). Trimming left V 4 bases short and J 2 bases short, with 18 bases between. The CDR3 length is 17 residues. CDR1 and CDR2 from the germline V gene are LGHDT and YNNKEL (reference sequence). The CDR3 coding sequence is TGTGCCAGCAGCCTAAAATTTACAGGGTTAGGCAATCAGCCCCAGCATTTT. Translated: CASSLKFTGLGNQPQHF.

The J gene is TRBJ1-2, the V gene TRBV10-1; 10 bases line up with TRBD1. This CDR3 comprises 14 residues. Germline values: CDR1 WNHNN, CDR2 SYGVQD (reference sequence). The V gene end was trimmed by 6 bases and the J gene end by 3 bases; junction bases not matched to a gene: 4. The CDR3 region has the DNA TGCGCCAGCAGCCCAGGACAGGGGGACTATGGCTACACCTTC. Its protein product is CASSPGQGDYGYTF.

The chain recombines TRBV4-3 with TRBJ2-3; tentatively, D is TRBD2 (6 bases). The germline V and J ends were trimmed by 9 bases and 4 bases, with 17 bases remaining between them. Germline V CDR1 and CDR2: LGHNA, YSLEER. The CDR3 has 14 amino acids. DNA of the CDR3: TGCGCCAGGGCTAATCGGGACTTTGCAGATACGCAGTATTTT. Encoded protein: CARANRDFADTQYF.

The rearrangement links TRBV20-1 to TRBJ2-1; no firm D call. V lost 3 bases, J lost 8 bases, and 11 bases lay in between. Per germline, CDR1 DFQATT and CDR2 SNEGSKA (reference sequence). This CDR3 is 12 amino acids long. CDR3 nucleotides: TGCAGTGCTAGTGCTCAGGTTGATGAGCAGTTCTTC. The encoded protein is CSASAQVDEQFF.

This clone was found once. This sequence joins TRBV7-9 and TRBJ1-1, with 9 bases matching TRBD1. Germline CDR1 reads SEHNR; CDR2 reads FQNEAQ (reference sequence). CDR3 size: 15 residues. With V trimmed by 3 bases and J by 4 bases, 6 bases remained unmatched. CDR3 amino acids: CASSFLQGAPTEAFF. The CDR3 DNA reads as TGTGCCAGCAGCTTCTTACAGGGGGCGCCCACTGAAGCTTTCTTT.

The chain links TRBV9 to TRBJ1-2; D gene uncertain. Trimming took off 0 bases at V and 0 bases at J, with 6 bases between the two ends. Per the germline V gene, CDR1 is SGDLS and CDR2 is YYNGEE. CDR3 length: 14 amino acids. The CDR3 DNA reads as TGTGCCAGCAGCGTAGACGGTACTAACTATGGCTACACCTTC. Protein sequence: CASSVDGTNYGYTF.

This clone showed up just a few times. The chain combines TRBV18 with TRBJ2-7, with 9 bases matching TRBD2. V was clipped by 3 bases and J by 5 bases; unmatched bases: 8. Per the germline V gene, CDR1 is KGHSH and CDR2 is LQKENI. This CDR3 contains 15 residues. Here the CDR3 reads CASSPHGGRGHEQYF. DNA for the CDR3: TGTGCCAGCTCACCCCACGGCGGGAGGGGCCACGAGCAGTACTTC.

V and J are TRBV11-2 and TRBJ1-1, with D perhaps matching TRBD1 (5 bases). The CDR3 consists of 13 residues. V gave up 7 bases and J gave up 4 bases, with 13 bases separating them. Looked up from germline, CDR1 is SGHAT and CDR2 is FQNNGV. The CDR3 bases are TGTGCCAGCACCGATTCAGGGTCCACTGAAGCTTTCTTT. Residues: CASTDSGSTEAFF. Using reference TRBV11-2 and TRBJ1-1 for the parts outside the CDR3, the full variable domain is EAGVAQSPRYKIIEKRQSVAFWCNPISGHATLYWYQQILGQGPKLLIQFQNNGVVDDSQLPKDRFSAERLKGVDSTLKIQPAKLEDSAVYLCASTDSGSTEAFFGQGTRLTVV.

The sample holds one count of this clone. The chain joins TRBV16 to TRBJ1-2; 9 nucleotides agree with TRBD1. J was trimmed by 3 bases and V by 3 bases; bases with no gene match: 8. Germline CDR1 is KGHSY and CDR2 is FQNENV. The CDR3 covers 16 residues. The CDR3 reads CASSQVGQGEDYGYTF. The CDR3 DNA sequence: TGTGCCAGCAGCCAGGTGGGACAGGGCGAGGACTATGGCTACACCTTC.

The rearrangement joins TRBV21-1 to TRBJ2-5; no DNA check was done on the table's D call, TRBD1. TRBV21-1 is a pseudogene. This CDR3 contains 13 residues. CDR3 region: CASSNGFQETQYF. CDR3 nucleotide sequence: TGTGCCAGCAGCAATGGCTTCCAAGAGACCCAGTACTTC.

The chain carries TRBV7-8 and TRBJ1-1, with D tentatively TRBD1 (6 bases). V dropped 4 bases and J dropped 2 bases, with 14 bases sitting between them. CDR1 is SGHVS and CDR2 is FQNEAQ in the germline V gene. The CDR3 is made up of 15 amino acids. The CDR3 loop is CASSSRGRDNTEAFF. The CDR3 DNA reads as TGTGCCAGCAGCTCCAGGGGCCGCGATAACACTGAAGCTTTCTTT.

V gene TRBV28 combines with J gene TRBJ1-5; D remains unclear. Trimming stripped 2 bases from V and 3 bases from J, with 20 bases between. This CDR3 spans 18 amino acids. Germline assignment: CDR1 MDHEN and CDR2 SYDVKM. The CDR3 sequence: CASSLRYHPLPNNQPQHF. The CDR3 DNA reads TGTGCCAGCAGTTTACGTTACCATCCACTACCAAACAATCAGCCCCAGCATTTT.

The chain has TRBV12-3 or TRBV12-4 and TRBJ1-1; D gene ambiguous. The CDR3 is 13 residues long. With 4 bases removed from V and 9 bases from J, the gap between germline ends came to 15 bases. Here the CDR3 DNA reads TGTGCCAGCAGTTCCCCCAGTAGCGGTAAAGCTTTCTTT. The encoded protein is CASSSPSSGKAFF.

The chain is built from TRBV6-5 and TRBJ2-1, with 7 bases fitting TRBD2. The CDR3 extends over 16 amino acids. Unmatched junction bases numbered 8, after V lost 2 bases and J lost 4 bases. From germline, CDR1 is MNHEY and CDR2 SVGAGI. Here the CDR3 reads CASSYNRLAAYNEQFF. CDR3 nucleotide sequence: TGTGCCAGCAGTTACAACCGCCTAGCGGCTTACAATGAGCAGTTCTTC.

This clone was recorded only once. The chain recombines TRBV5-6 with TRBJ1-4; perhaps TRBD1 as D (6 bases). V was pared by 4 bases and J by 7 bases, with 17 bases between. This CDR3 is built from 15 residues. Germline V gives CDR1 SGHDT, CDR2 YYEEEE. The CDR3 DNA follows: TGTGCCAGCAGCGCACAGGGTACGAGCCGTGAAAAACTGTTTTTT. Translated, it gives CASSAQGTSREKLFF.

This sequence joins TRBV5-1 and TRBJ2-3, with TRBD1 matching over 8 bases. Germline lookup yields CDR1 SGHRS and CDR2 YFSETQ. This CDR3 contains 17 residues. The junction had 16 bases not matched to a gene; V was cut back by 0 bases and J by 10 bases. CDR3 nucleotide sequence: TGCGCCAGCAGCTTGGCCCAGGGGGCGCCTTCAGTGTCCCCGCAGTATTTT. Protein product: CASSLAQGAPSVSPQYF.